This T cell receptor (beta chain) was retrieved from a study of blood T cell repertoires in COVID-19. Looking at the study overall: PBMCs, B-cell-depleted T cells, or T cells provided the cDNA or gDNA that made up the material.

Adults between about 18 and 95 years of age took part from 24 US areas. Original processing notes: The authors estimated nucleated cell counts from reference gene primer amplification. The method was immunoSEQ multiplex PCR; TCRdb's version includes in-frame clones alone and lacks a portion of them. That table gives V, J and clone size, and the DNA gave D and trimming. The table has fewer than 300,000 clones, around 83% seen once; the top ten hold 5%. The TCR originated in a middle-aged man who had been exposed to COVID-19. Sequencing was carried out using PBMCs or T cells enriched from blood (not recorded which).

CDR3 bases: TGTGCCAGCAGCTTAGGGGAGACGGGCTACACCTTC. This translates into CASSLGETGYTF. J is TRBJ1-2 and V is TRBV11-3; no clear D. Trimming took off 1 base at V and 8 bases at J, with 8 bases between the two ends. The CDR3 has 12 amino acids. CDR1 is SGHNT and CDR2 is YENEEA in the germline V gene.